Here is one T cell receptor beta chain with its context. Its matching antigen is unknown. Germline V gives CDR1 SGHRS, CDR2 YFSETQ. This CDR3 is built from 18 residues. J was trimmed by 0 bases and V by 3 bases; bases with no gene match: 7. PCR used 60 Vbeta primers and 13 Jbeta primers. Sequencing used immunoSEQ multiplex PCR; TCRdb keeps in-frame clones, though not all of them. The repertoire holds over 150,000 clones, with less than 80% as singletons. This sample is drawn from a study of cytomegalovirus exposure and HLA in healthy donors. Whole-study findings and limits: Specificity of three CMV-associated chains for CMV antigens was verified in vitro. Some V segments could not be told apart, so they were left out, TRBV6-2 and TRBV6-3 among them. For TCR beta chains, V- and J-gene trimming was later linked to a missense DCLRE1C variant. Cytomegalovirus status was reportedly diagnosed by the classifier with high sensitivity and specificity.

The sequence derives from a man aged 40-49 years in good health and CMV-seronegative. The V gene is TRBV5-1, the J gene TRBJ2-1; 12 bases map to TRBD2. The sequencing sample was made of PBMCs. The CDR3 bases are TGCGCCAGCAGCTCGGGACTAGCGGGCCATAGCTCCTACAATGAGCAGTTCTTC. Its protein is CASSSGLAGHSSYNEQFF.